These T cell receptor beta chains were read from a single sample in a study of OX40 agonist ivuxolimab in advanced cancers. TCRdb's copy holds only in-frame clones and misses some; the assay was immunoSEQ multiplex PCR. The table has about 45,000 clones, around 84% seen once. Sequenced here: CD4+ or CD8+ T cells sorted from blood, sampled in a trial of the OX40 agonist ivuxolimab. The receptors originated from an adult with an advanced solid tumor such as melanoma, head and neck, liver or kidney cancer. CDR3s include the opening cysteine and the closing phenylalanine or tryptophan. D genes are given only for firm matches. A row's size may be missing; if present it is once, few, many or a size class.

J | D | V | size | CDR3 | DNA
TRBJ2-3 | TRBD1 | TRBV23-1 | few | CASSQQGADTQYF | TGCGCCAGCAGTCAACAGGGGGCAGATACGCAGTATTTT
TRBJ1-1 | - | TRBV9 | - | CASSVAGTDEAFF | TGTGCCAGCAGCGTAGCCGGGACGGACGAAGCTTTCTTT
TRBJ2-5 | - | TRBV28 | few | CASTMGPPQETQYF | TGTGCCAGCACCATGGGCCCTCCTCAAGAGACCCAGTACTTC
TRBJ2-3 | - | TRBV5-4 | - | CAGMGPIDTDTQYF | TGTGCCGGAATGGGACCCATTGACACAGATACGCAGTATTTT
TRBJ2-1 | - | TRBV7-6 | - | CASSPALGYNEQFF | TGTGCCAGCAGCCCTGCTCTGGGCTACAATGAGCAGTTCTTC
TRBJ2-1 | - | TRBV6-5 | - | CASSSPFDSVNEQFF | TGTGCCAGCAGTTCCCCCTTCGACAGCGTCAATGAGCAGTTCTTC
TRBJ2-2 | - | TRBV4-1 | - | CASSQGPNTGELFF | TGCGCCAGCAGCCAAGGGCCCAACACCGGGGAGCTGTTTTTT
TRBJ1-3 | - | TRBV11-3 | - | CASSLLTGNTIYF | TGTGCCAGCAGCCTACTGACCGGAAACACCATATATTTT
TRBJ2-1 | - | TRBV4-1 | - | CASCPGRDRYNEQFF | TGCGCCAGCTGTCCTGGGCGGGATAGATACAATGAGCAGTTCTTC
TRBJ2-5 | - | TRBV28 | - | CASSLAGQQAPNQETQYF | TGTGCCAGCAGTTTAGCGGGACAGCAAGCACCAAACCAAGAGACCCAGTACTTC
TRBJ2-7 | - | TRBV27 | - | CASSSQAKDEQYF | TGTGCCAGCAGTTCCCAAGCCAAGGACGAGCAGTACTTC
TRBJ2-5 | - | TRBV7-8 | - | CASSLDAGVAETQYF | TGTGCCAGCAGCTTAGATGCAGGGGTTGCGGAGACCCAGTACTTC
TRBJ2-2 | - | TRBV5-1 | once | CASSLSGELFF | TGCGCCAGCAGCTTGAGCGGGGAGCTGTTTTTT
TRBJ2-1 | TRBD2 | TRBV6-5 | - | CASSPSGAYNEQFF | TGTGCCAGCAGCCCAAGCGGGGCCTACAATGAGCAGTTCTTC
TRBJ2-1 | - | TRBV7-3 | - | CASSLNRGLDEQFF | TGTGCCAGCAGCTTAAATCGGGGATTGGATGAGCAGTTCTTC
TRBJ2-7 | TRBD1 | TRBV19 | - | CASTGGTGYEQYF | TGTGCCAGTACCGGTGGGACAGGCTACGAGCAGTACTTC
TRBJ2-7 | - | TRBV7-2 | - | CASASYEQYF | TGTGCCAGCGCTTCCTACGAGCAGTACTTC
TRBJ2-1 | - | TRBV7-3 | few | CASSLSGWGTYNEQFF | TGTGCCAGCAGCTTAAGTGGTTGGGGGACCTACAATGAGCAGTTCTTC
TRBJ2-7 | - | TRBV9 | - | CASSVGGGLWYEQYF | TGTGCCAGCAGCGTAGGTGGGGGGCTGTGGTACGAGCAGTACTTC
TRBJ2-7 | TRBD1 | TRBV27 | - | CASSKDRGISYEQYF | TGTGCCAGCAGTAAAGACAGGGGGATCTCCTACGAGCAGTACTTC
TRBJ2-1 | TRBD2 | TRBV5-1 | - | CASSPRLAGVSYNEQFF | TGCGCCAGCAGCCCCCGACTAGCGGGAGTGTCCTACAATGAGCAGTTCTTC
TRBJ2-1 | TRBD2 | TRBV9 | once | CASSVLGLAGVGGEQFF | TGTGCCAGCAGCGTATTGGGACTAGCGGGGGTGGGTGGTGAGCAGTTCTTC
TRBJ2-7 | - | TRBV21-1 | - | CASSKGPRGGYEQYF | TGTGCCAGCAGCAAAGGCCCCAGGGGGGGCTACGAGCAGTACTTC
TRBJ1-2 | - | TRBV27 | - | CASSYLGVDGYTF | TGTGCCAGCAGTTACTTAGGGGTCGATGGCTACACCTTC
TRBJ1-2 | - | TRBV4-2 | - | CASSQEAGFSNGYTF | TGTGCCAGCAGCCAAGAGGCGGGGTTTAGCAATGGCTACACCTTC
TRBJ2-2 | TRBD1 | TRBV6-1 | - | CASSGGTGVNTGELFF | TGTGCCAGCAGTGGGGGGACAGGGGTGAACACCGGGGAGCTGTTTTTT
TRBJ2-1 | - | TRBV7-9 | - | CASSTVGSTYNEQFF | TGTGCCAGCAGCACGGTGGGGTCTACCTACAATGAGCAGTTCTTC
TRBJ2-1 | - | TRBV27 | - | CASSLGTAYNEQFF | TGTGCCAGCAGTTTAGGGACGGCTTACAATGAGCAGTTCTTC
TRBJ2-3 | TRBD2 | TRBV11-2 | - | CASSWTSGGAGTQYF | TGTGCCAGCAGTTGGACTAGCGGGGGGGCGGGTACGCAGTATTTT
TRBJ2-3 | - | TRBV4-1 | - | CASSGPGPDTQYF | TGCGCCAGCAGCGGGCCGGGGCCAGATACGCAGTATTTT
TRBJ2-1 | TRBD1 | TRBV11-2 | - | CASSPMGQGQFF | TGTGCCAGCAGCCCCATGGGACAGGGGCAGTTCTTC
TRBJ1-2 | TRBD1 | TRBV18 | - | CASSFKTRDRFNGYTF | TGTGCCAGCTCATTTAAGACCCGGGACAGATTCAATGGCTACACCTTC
TRBJ2-7 | TRBD2 | TRBV7-6 | few | CASSLETSGVYEQYF | TGTGCCAGCAGCTTAGAGACTAGCGGGGTCTACGAGCAGTACTTC
TRBJ2-7 | TRBD2 | TRBV19 | - | CASSGTPGGSSYEQYF | TGTGCCAGTAGTGGTACTCCGGGAGGGAGCTCCTACGAGCAGTACTTC
TRBJ2-7 | - | TRBV9 | - | CASSGDPYEQYF | TGTGCCAGCAGCGGAGATCCCTACGAGCAGTACTTC
TRBJ1-2 | TRBD1 | TRBV19 | - | CASSGTAYGYTF | TGTGCCAGTAGTGGGACAGCTTATGGCTACACCTTC
TRBJ2-7 | TRBD1 | TRBV6-5 | - | CASSYGTGEYEQYF | TGTGCCAGCAGTTACGGGACAGGGGAGTACGAGCAGTACTTC
TRBJ2-1 | - | TRBV11-3 | - | CASSLGLSYYNEQFF | TGTGCCAGCAGCTTAGGCCTCTCCTACTACAATGAGCAGTTCTTC
TRBJ1-6 | TRBD1 | TRBV2 | - | CASSYYGTEDNSPLHF | TGTGCCAGCAGTTATTACGGGACAGAAGATAATTCACCCCTCCACTTT
TRBJ2-3 | TRBD2 | TRBV5-4 | - | CASSLNLGLATLTDTQYF | TGTGCCAGCAGCTTGAATTTGGGACTAGCGACTCTCACAGATACGCAGTATTTT
TRBJ1-1 | - | TRBV9 | few | CASSVATGTEAFF | TGTGCCAGCAGCGTAGCGACTGGTACTGAAGCTTTCTTT
TRBJ2-7 | - | TRBV6-5 | once | CASSSSRVGEQYF | TGTGCCAGCAGCAGTAGCAGGGTCGGGGAGCAGTACTTC